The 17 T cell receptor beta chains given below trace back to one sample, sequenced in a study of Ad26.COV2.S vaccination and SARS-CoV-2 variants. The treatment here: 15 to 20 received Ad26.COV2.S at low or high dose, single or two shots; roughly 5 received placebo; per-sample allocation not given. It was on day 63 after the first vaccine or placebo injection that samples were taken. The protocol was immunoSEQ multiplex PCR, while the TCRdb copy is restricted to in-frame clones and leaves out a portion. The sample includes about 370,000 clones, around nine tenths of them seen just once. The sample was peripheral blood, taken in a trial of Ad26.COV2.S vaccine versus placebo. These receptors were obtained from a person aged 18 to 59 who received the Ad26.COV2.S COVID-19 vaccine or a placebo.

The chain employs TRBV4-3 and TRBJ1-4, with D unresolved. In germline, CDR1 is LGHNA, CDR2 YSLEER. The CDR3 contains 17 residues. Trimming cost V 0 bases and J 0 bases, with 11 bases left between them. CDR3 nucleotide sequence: TGCGCCAGCAGCCAAGACCCTGAGACCGCAACTAATGAAAAACTGTTTTTT. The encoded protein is CASSQDPETATNEKLFF.

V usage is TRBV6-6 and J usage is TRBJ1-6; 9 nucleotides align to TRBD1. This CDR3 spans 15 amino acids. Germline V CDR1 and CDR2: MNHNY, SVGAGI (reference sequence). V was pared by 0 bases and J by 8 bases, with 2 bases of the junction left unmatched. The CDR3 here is CASSYSRDRDSPLHF. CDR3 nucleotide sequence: TGTGCCAGCAGTTACTCGCGGGACAGGGATTCACCCCTCCACTTT.

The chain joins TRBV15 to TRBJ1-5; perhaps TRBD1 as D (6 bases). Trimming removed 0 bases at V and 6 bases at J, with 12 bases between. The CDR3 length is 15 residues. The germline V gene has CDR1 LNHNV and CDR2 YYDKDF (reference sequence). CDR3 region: CATSRDGARGQPQHF. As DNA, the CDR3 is TGTGCCACCAGCAGAGATGGGGCCAGGGGTCAGCCCCAGCATTTT.

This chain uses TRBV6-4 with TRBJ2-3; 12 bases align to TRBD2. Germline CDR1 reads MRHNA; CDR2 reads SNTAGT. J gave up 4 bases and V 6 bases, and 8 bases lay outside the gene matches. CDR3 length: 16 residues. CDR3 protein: CASSPLAGGPADTQYF. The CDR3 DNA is TGTGCCAGCAGCCCACTAGCGGGGGGACCAGCAGATACGCAGTATTTT.

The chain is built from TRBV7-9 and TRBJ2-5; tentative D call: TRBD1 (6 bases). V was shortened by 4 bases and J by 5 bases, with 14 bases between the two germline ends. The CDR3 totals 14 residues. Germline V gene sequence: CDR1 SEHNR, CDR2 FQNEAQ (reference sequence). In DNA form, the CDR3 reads TGTGCCAGCAGCTCATCGCAGGGGATGGAGACCCAGTACTTC. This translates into CASSSSQGMETQYF.

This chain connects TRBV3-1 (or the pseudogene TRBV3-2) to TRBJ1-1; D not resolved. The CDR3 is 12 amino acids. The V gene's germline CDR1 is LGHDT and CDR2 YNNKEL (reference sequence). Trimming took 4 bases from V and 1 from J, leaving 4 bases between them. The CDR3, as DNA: TGTGCCAGCAGCCGAGAGAACACTGAAGCTTTCTTT. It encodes CASSRENTEAFF.

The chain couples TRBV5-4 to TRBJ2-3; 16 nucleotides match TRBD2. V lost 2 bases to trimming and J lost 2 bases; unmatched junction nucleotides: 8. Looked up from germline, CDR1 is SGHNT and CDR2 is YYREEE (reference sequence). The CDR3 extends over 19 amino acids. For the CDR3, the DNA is TGTGCCAGCAGCTTTGGCCCGGGACTAGCGGGGGGGGCCACAGATACGCAGTATTTT. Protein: CASSFGPGLAGGATDTQYF.

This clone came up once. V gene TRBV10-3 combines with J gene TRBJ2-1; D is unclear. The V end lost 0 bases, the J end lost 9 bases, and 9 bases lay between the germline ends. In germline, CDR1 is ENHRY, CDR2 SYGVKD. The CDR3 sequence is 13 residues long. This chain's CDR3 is CAISESGRVEQFF. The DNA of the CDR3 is TGTGCCATCAGTGAGTCGGGAAGGGTTGAGCAGTTCTTC.

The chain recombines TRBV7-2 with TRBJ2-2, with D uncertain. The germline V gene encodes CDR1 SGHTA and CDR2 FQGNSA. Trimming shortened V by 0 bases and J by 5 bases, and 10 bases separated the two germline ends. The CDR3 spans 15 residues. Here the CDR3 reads CASSLASRKTGELFF. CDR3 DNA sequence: TGTGCCAGCAGCTTAGCGAGCCGGAAAACCGGGGAGCTGTTTTTT.

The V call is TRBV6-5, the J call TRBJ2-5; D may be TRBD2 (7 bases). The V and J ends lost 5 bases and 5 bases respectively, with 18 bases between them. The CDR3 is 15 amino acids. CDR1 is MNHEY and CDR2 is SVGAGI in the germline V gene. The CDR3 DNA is TGTGCCAGCAGTCGCCTAGGGGGGGCTGGGGAGACCCAGTACTTC. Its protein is CASSRLGGAGETQYF.

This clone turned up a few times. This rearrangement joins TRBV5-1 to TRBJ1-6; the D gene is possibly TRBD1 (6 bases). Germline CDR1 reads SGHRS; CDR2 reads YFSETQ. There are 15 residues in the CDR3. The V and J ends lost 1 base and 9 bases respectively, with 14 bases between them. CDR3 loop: CASSLLGGQGSPLHF. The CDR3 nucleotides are TGCGCCAGCAGCTTGCTCGGGGGGCAGGGTTCACCCCTCCACTTT.

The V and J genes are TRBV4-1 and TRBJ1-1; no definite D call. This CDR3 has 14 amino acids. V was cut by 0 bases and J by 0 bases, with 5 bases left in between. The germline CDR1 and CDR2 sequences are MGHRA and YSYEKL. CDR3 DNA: TGCGCCAGCAGCCAAGACAGACTGAACACTGAAGCTTTCTTT. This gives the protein CASSQDRLNTEAFF.

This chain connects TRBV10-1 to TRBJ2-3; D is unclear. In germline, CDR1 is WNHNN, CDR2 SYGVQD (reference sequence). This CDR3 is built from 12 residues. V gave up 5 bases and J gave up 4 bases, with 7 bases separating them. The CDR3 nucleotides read TGCGCCAGCAGTCCGGCCCCAGATACGCAGTATTTT. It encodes CASSPAPDTQYF.

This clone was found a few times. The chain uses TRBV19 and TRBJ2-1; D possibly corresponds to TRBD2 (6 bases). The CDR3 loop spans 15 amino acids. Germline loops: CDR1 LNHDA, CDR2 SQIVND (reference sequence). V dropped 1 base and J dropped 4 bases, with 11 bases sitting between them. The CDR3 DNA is TGTGCCAGTAGTATAGTGGGACTGGAGTACAATGAGCAGTTCTTC. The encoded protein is CASSIVGLEYNEQFF.

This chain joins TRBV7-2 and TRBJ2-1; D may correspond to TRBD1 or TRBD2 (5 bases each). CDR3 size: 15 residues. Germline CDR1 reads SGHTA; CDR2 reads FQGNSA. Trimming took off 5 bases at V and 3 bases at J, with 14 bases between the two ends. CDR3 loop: CASSPTWGFYNEQFF. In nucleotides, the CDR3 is TGTGCCAGCAGCCCAACTTGGGGGTTCTACAATGAGCAGTTCTTC.

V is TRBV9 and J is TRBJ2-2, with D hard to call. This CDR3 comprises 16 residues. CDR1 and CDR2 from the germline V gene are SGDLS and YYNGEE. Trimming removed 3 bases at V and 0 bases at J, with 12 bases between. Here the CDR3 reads CASSGRADANTGELFF. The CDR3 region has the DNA TGTGCCAGCAGCGGACGTGCGGACGCGAACACCGGGGAGCTGTTTTTT.

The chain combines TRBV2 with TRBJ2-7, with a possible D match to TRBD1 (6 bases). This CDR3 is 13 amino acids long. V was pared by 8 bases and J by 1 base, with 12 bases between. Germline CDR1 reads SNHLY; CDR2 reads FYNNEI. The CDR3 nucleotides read TGTGCCAGCGCTGACAGGCTTTCCTACGAGCAGTACTTC. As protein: CASADRLSYEQYF.